The 17 T cell receptor beta chains reported below all come from one sample, sequenced in a study of PD-L1 blockade in urothelial cancer. Generated by immunoSEQ multiplex PCR, the TCRdb table keeps only in-frame clones and is missing some. The sample shows fewer than 50,000 clones, 70% to 90% of them seen only once. Here the sequenced sample was PBMCs, taken around atezolizumab (anti-PD-L1) treatment. The origin of the receptors is a man in his 60s with urothelial cancer.

V and J are TRBV15 and TRBJ2-7; no firm D call. Per the germline V gene, CDR1 is LNHNV and CDR2 is YYDKDF (reference sequence). Deletions cut 1 base from V and 2 bases from J, with 9 bases between. This CDR3 has 14 residues. The CDR3 loop is CATSRGHSTYEQYF. The CDR3 nucleotides are TGTGCCACCAGCAGAGGCCACAGTACCTACGAGCAGTACTTC.

The chain recombines TRBV29-1 with TRBJ1-2; possibly TRBD1 for D (5 bases). From germline, CDR1 is SQVTM and CDR2 ANQGSEA. CDR3 length: 14 amino acids. Trimming shortened V by 7 bases and J by 4 bases, and 19 bases separated the two germline ends. The CDR3 sequence: CSAPWGRGGYGYTF. DNA of the CDR3: TGCAGCGCCCCATGGGGCCGCGGGGGCTATGGCTACACCTTC.

The chain combines TRBV4-2 with TRBJ2-2; D unresolved. This CDR3 spans 13 amino acids. The V gene's germline CDR1 is LGHNA and CDR2 YNFKEQ. The V end was cut by 3 bases, the J end by 4 bases, with 6 bases between. CDR3 DNA sequence: TGTGCCAGCAGCCAGACACGCACCGGGGAGCTGTTTTTT. This encodes CASSQTRTGELFF.

The CDR3 region is CASSQQAGQSFYEQYF. The CDR3 DNA sequence: TGTGCCAGCAGCCAACAAGCAGGGCAAAGTTTCTACGAGCAGTACTTC. V is TRBV7-2 and J is TRBJ2-7, with D tentatively TRBD1 (5 bases). This CDR3 comprises 16 residues. The germline V gene has CDR1 SGHTA and CDR2 FQGNSA. V lost 5 bases, J lost 3 bases, and 20 bases lay in between.

The V and J genes are TRBV18 and TRBJ2-3, with D hard to call. The V gene lost 5 bases and the J gene lost 0 bases, with 9 bases spanning the gap. The germline V gene encodes CDR1 KGHSH and CDR2 LQKENI. This CDR3 has 14 residues. CDR3 amino acids: CASSGSTSTDTQYF. In DNA form, the CDR3 reads TGTGCCAGCTCAGGATCGACTAGCACAGATACGCAGTATTTT.

The chain combines TRBV28 with TRBJ2-3; perhaps TRBD1 as D (6 bases). Trimming stripped 3 bases from V and 5 bases from J, with 6 bases between. The CDR3 sequence is 12 residues long. The germline gives CDR1 MDHEN, CDR2 SYDVKM. The DNA of the CDR3 is TGTGCCAGCAGTTTCAGGGGAGATACGCAGTATTTT. Amino acid sequence: CASSFRGDTQYF. The variable domain in full, completed from reference TRBV28 and TRBJ2-3, reads DVKVTQSSRYLVKRTGEKVFLECVQDMDHENMFWYRQDPGLGLRLIYFSYDVKMKEKGDIPEGYSVSREKKERFSLILESASTNQTSMYLCASSFRGDTQYFGPGTRLTVL.

CDR3 in amino acids: CASSYSRGGTGNTIYF. The CDR3 DNA is TGTGCCAGCAGTTACTCGAGGGGGGGTACTGGAAACACCATATATTTT. The chain employs TRBV6-5 and TRBJ1-3; D might be TRBD1 (6 bases). CDR1 is MNHEY, CDR2 SVGAGI, per germline. This CDR3 contains 16 residues. Trimming stripped 0 bases from V and 2 bases from J, with 11 bases between.

V usage is TRBV9 and J usage is TRBJ2-2; 7 bases agree with TRBD1. This CDR3 contains 14 residues. V was pared by 3 bases and J by 4 bases, with 3 bases of the junction left unmatched. The germline V gene has CDR1 SGDLS and CDR2 YYNGEE. CDR3 sequence reads: CASSAGQVTGELFF. The CDR3, as DNA: TGTGCCAGCAGCGCCGGACAGGTCACCGGGGAGCTGTTTTTT. The variable domain in full, completed from reference TRBV9 and TRBJ2-2, reads DSGVTQTPKHLITATGQRVTLRCSPRSGDLSVYWYQQSLDQGLQFLIQYYNGEERAKGNILERFSAQQFPDLHSELNLSSLELGDSALYFCASSAGQVTGELFFGEGSRLTVL.

The chain joins TRBV14 to TRBJ1-2; D may be TRBD1 (6 bases). The germline gives CDR1 SGHDN, CDR2 FVKESK. Between the trimmed V and J ends, which lost 4 bases and 4 bases, there was a span of 10 bases. The CDR3 length is 13 residues. CDR3 nucleotides: TGTGCCAGCAGCCGCCCGGACAGCTATGGCTACACCTTC. The encoded protein is CASSRPDSYGYTF. The full variable domain, in which reference TRBV14 and TRBJ1-2 provide the parts outside the CDR3, is EAGVTQFPSHSVIEKGQTVTLRCDPISGHDNLYWYRRVMGKEIKFLLHFVKESKQDESGMPNNRFLAERTGGTYSTLKVQPAELEDSGVYFCASSRPDSYGYTFGSGTRLTVV.

This rearrangement joins TRBV29-1 to TRBJ1-1, with D perhaps TRBD1 (6 bases). Between the trimmed V and J ends, which lost 7 bases and 4 bases, there was a span of 16 bases. Germline lookup yields CDR1 SQVTM and CDR2 ANQGSEA. The CDR3 totals 13 residues. The CDR3 reads CSALGAAGTEAFF. CDR3 nucleotides: TGCAGCGCCCTGGGGGCCGCGGGCACTGAAGCTTTCTTT.

V and J are TRBV7-9 and TRBJ1-3; D is possibly TRBD1 (6 bases). Germline CDR1 SEHNR, CDR2 FQNEAQ (reference sequence). The CDR3 spans 17 residues. With 2 bases removed from V and 0 bases from J, the gap between germline ends came to 14 bases. The CDR3 protein is CASSLPPSRGSGNTIYF. The CDR3 bases are TGTGCCAGCAGCTTACCCCCTTCCAGGGGCTCTGGAAACACCATATATTTT.

The chain uses TRBV10-3 and TRBJ2-2; 7 bases are a match to TRBD1. The CDR3 is 14 residues long. The V gene end was trimmed by 6 bases and the J gene end by 5 bases; junction bases not matched to a gene: 6. Germline assignment: CDR1 ENHRY and CDR2 SYGVKD. CDR3 in amino acids: CAIRAGTATGELFF. DNA for the CDR3: TGTGCCATCAGGGCTGGGACAGCTACCGGGGAGCTGTTTTTT.

The chain couples TRBV20-1 to TRBJ2-5; no reliable D call. The germline gives CDR1 DFQATT, CDR2 SNEGSKA (reference sequence). The V end lost 5 bases, the J end lost 0 bases, and 4 bases lay between the germline ends. The CDR3 runs to 11 residues. CDR3 sequence: CSAQDQETQYF. In nucleotides, the CDR3 is TGCAGTGCTCAGGACCAAGAGACCCAGTACTTC.

The V gene is TRBV7-8, the J gene TRBJ2-1; 7 nucleotides agree with TRBD1. With V trimmed by 5 bases and J by 0 bases, 7 bases remained unmatched. CDR1 and CDR2 (germline): SGHVS, FQNEAQ. The CDR3 is 16 amino acids. CDR3 residues: CASSDDRASSYNEQFF. The DNA for the CDR3 is TGTGCCAGCAGCGATGACAGGGCAAGCTCCTACAATGAGCAGTTCTTC.

V usage is TRBV7-9 and J usage is TRBJ1-6; tentative D call: TRBD1 (5 bases). Germline loops: CDR1 SEHNR, CDR2 FQNEAQ (reference sequence). The CDR3 is 15 residues long. The V end lost 0 bases, the J end lost 9 bases, and 12 bases lay between the germline ends. The chain's CDR3 is CASSLAQGFISPLHF. The CDR3 DNA follows: TGTGCCAGCAGCTTAGCGCAGGGTTTTATTTCACCCCTCCACTTT.

The V gene is TRBV19, the J gene TRBJ1-5, with D uncertain. Germline loops: CDR1 LNHDA, CDR2 SQIVND (reference sequence). Trimming took off 3 bases at V and 0 bases at J, with 9 bases between the two ends. The CDR3 extends over 15 amino acids. Here the CDR3 DNA reads TGTGCCAGTAGTATCGTACAGTATAGCAATCAGCCCCAGCATTTT. Its protein product is CASSIVQYSNQPQHF.

This chain uses TRBV6-5 with TRBJ2-1, with D possibly being TRBD1 (6 bases). The CDR3 has 14 residues. Trimming removed 2 bases at V and 10 bases at J, with 15 bases between. Germline CDR1 is MNHEY and CDR2 is SVGAGI. CDR3 nucleotides: TGTGCCAGCAGTTACCGGGACACCCTCAGGGAGCAGTTCTTC. Its translation: CASSYRDTLREQFF.